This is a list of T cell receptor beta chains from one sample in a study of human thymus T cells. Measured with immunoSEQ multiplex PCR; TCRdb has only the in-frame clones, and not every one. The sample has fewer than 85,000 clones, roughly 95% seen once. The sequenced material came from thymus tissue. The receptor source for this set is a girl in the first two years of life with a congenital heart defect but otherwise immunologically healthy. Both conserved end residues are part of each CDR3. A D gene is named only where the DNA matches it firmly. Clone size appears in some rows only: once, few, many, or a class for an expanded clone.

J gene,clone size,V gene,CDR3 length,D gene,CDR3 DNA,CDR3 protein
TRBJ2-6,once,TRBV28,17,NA,TGTGCCAGCAGCCGAGGAGAGCGGAGCTCTGGGGCCAACGTCCTGACTTTC,CASSRGERSSGANVLTF
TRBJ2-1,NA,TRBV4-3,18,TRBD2,TGCGCCAGCAGCCAAGAATTGGGAGGGGAAGAGGCGGGCAATGAGCAGTTCTTC,CASSQELGGEEAGNEQFF
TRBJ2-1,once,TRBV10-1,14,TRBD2,TGCGCCAGCAGTGAAGCCGGGAGGTTCAATGAGCAGTTCTTC,CASSEAGRFNEQFF
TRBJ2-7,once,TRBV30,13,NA,TGTGCCTGGAGGGACGTCAGCTCCTACGAGCAGTACTTC,CAWRDVSSYEQYF
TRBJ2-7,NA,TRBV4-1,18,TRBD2,TGCGCCAGCAGCCAAGGAAAGGTGGGAGGGGATTTCGTCCACGAGCAGTACTTC,CASSQGKVGGDFVHEQYF
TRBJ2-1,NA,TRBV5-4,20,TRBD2,TGTGCCAGCAGCTTGGCCGAGGCTAGCGGAGGCTTTAAATCCTACAATGAGCAGTTCTTC,CASSLAEASGGFKSYNEQFF
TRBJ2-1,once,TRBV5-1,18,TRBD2,TGCGCCAGCAGCTTTTCGGGAACTAGCGGGACCTCCTACAATGAGCAGTTCTTC,CASSFSGTSGTSYNEQFF
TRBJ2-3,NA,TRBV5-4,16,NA,TGTGCCAGCAGCTTGGGCGGGCTTCGTAGCACAGATACGCAGTATTTT,CASSLGGLRSTDTQYF
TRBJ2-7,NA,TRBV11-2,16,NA,TGTGCCAGCAGCTTATCCTCCACCAGGGAAATCTACGAGCAGTACTTC,CASSLSSTREIYEQYF
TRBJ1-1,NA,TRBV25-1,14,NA,TGTGCCAGCAGTGAACCACAGGGCGCCACTGAAGCTTTCTTT,CASSEPQGATEAFF
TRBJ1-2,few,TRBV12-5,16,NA,TGTGCTAGTGGTTTGGTGGGACCTAAGGGTATGGCGAGCTACACCTTC,CASGLVGPKGMASYTF
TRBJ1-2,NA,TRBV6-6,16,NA,TGTGCCAGCAGTTGGGTAAGGACAGCCAGCGGCTATGGCTACACCTTC,CASSWVRTASGYGYTF
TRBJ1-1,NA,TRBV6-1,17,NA,TGTGCCAGCAGTGAAGAGCCCCTCGAGGGCTGGAACACTGAAGCTTTCTTT,CASSEEPLEGWNTEAFF
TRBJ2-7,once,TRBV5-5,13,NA,TGTGCCAGCAGCCCTTCGGCGTCCTACGAGCAGTACTTC,CASSPSASYEQYF
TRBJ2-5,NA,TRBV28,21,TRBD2,TGTGCCAGCAGTCCCGGTTGGTCGGGACTAGCGGGAGTAGGGTACCAAGAGACCCAGTACTTC,CASSPGWSGLAGVGYQETQYF
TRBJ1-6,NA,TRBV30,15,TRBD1,TGTGCCTGGAGTGGCAGGGGGCGCCGGTATTCACCCCTCCACTTT,CAWSGRGRRYSPLHF
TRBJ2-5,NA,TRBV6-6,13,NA,TGTGCCAGCACCACCGGACAACCCCAGACCCAGTACTTC,CASTTGQPQTQYF
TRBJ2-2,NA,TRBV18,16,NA,TGTGCCAGCTCACCCAGGGGGACTTCGCGCACCGGGGAGCTGTTTTTT,CASSPRGTSRTGELFF
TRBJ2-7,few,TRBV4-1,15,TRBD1,TGCGCCAGCAGCCAGGACAGGGGGCGCATCAACGAGCAGTACTTC,CASSQDRGRINEQYF
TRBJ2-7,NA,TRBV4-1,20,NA,TGCGCCAGCAGCCAACGCTCAACCCCCAGGGGGGTGGATCTTTCCTACGAGCAGTACTTC,CASSQRSTPRGVDLSYEQYF
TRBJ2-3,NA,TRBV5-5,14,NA,TGTGCCAGCAGCTTGGGGACGATCACAGATACGCAGTATTTT,CASSLGTITDTQYF